This TCR beta chain was sequenced for a study of blood T cell repertoires in COVID-19. Study overall: From the United States, Italy and Spain came samples of acute and convalescent COVID-19. Sample material is recorded as cDNA or gDNA derived from T cells, B-cell-depleted T cells, or PBMCs.

Per the study methods: From reference gene primer amplification, estimates of nucleated cell counts were derived. Sequencing used immunoSEQ multiplex PCR; TCRdb keeps in-frame clones, though not all of them. V and J calls and clone size are as listed in that table; D and trimming were resolved from the DNA. The data show 200,000 to 300,000 clones, with approximately 87% seen just once and 6.2% held by the top ten. The CDR3 is 13 amino acids. Trimming took 6 bases from V and 0 from J, leaving 8 bases between them. Germline V gene sequence: CDR1 MDHEN, CDR2 SYDVKM. The TCR comes from a man in his sixties with acute or convalescent COVID-19. The source material was peripheral blood. This chain links TRBV28 with TRBJ1-2; D ambiguous. CDR3 sequence reads: CASSRNPNYGYTF. The CDR3 region has the DNA TGTGCCAGCAGCAGAAATCCTAACTATGGCTACACCTTC.